Each of the 17 T cell receptor beta chains below was sequenced from the same sample in a study of patients and donors after allogeneic stem cell transplantation. Via MiXCR, TCRdb re-called the RT-PCR reads, giving one row per CDR3 protein. The data show 200,000 to 250,000 distinct CDR3 sequences, 38% seen once. The sample consisted of blood, either unsorted or a sorted T cell fraction (not recorded which). These receptors came from a human donor who was either an allogeneic HSCT recipient or a stem cell or donor lymphocyte infusion donor (not recorded which). It is not recorded whose cells these are; they may come from a transplant donor.

This clonotype was picked up a small number of times. The chain links TRBV12-3 or TRBV12-4 to TRBJ1-4, with D unresolved. V gave up 5 bases and J gave up 6 bases, with 16 bases separating them. CDR3 length equals 15 residues. The CDR3 spells CASSRKATYYEKLFF. The CDR3 DNA is TGTGCCAGCAGTCGAAAGGCTACCTACTATGAAAAACTGTTTTTT.

A few counts support this clonotype. V and J are TRBV6-5 and TRBJ1-2; D not resolved. Germline CDR1 is MNHEY and CDR2 is SVGAGI. The CDR3 extends over 13 amino acids. The V gene lost 7 bases and the J gene lost 4 bases, with 13 bases spanning the gap. The CDR3 region is CASKAQSTYGYTF. CDR3 nucleotide sequence: TGTGCCAGCAAAGCACAGTCTACCTATGGCTACACCTTC.

This chain joins TRBV9 and TRBJ2-3; TRBD1 or TRBD2 may be the D gene (7 bases each). Per the germline V gene, CDR1 is SGDLS and CDR2 is YYNGEE. There are 16 residues in the CDR3. The ends were cut back, 6 bases at V and 2 bases at J, with 19 bases in the middle. The CDR3, as DNA: TGTGCCAGCACCCGACGGGGGGACAGAATCACAGATACGCAGTATTTT. Its translation: CASTRRGDRITDTQYF.

This chain joins TRBV6-6 and TRBJ2-5; 9 positions match TRBD2. J gave up 2 bases and V 8 bases, and 9 bases lay outside the gene matches. The germline V gene has CDR1 MNHNY and CDR2 SVGAGI (reference sequence). The CDR3 spans 15 residues. The CDR3 DNA follows: TGTGCCAGCTCTCCGTGGGCGGGGGGGCAAGAGACCCAGTACTTC. This encodes CASSPWAGGQETQYF.

CDR3 sequence (DNA): TGTGCCAGCAGTTCAGGGGAGGGAGCTTTCTTT. Translation gives CASSSGEGAFF. The V and J genes are TRBV12-3 or TRBV12-4 and TRBJ1-1, with D possibly being TRBD1 (6 bases). Between the trimmed V and J ends, which lost 4 bases and 10 bases, there was a span of 10 bases. This CDR3 spans 11 amino acids.

This clonotype was counted between two and nine times. The chain links TRBV12-3 or TRBV12-4 to TRBJ2-7; D is uncertain. This CDR3 is 14 amino acids long. Trimming removed 1 base at V and 0 bases at J, with 7 bases between. This CDR3 is CASSLDPYSYEQYF. The CDR3 DNA reads as TGTGCCAGCAGTTTAGACCCCTACTCCTACGAGCAGTACTTC.

The rearrangement links TRBV4-1 to TRBJ1-1; D is perhaps TRBD1 (5 bases). Per the germline V gene, CDR1 is MGHRA and CDR2 is YSYEKL. The V end was cut by 0 bases, the J end by 4 bases, with 18 bases between. CDR3 length: 17 amino acids. Written as DNA, the CDR3 is TGCGCCAGCAGCCAAGAAAGATTCTGGAGGGGCGGCACTGAAGCTTTCTTT. Encoded protein: CASSQERFWRGGTEAFF.

This chain uses TRBV4-2 with TRBJ1-4; 11 positions match TRBD1. V was pared by 4 bases and J by 8 bases, with 9 bases of the junction left unmatched. The CDR3 runs to 16 residues. CDR1 and CDR2 from the germline V gene are LGHNA and YNFKEQ. In DNA, the CDR3 is TGTGCCAGCAGCCCTGGGACAGGGGGAGTCAACGAAAAACTGTTTTTT. As protein: CASSPGTGGVNEKLFF.

A word on this clonotype: Because it lacks the conserved phenylalanine or tryptophan at the end, this CDR3 is likely a read error. The V call is TRBV10-3, the J call TRBJ1-5; the D gene is possibly TRBD1 (5 bases). Trimming took off 10 bases at V and 5 bases at J, with 12 bases between the two ends. There are 12 residues in the CDR3. Germline values: CDR1 ENHRY, CDR2 SYGVKD. This CDR3 reads CATSEGYQPQHL. The CDR3 DNA reads TGTGCCACCTCGGAGGGGTATCAGCCCCAGCATTTG.

V and J are TRBV5-1 and TRBJ1-6; TRBD1 agrees at 7 bases. Germline-derived CDR1 and CDR2 are SGHRS and YFSETQ. V shed 3 bases, J shed 6 bases, and the junction held 15 bases outside the gene matches. CDR3 length: 18 amino acids. CDR3: CASSSGRDSATLNSPLHF. CDR3 sequence (DNA): TGCGCCAGCAGCTCTGGCCGGGACAGCGCTACCCTTAATTCACCCCTCCACTTT. The full variable domain, in which reference TRBV5-1 and TRBJ1-6 provide the parts outside the CDR3, is KAGVTQTPRYLIKTRGQQVTLSCSPISGHRSVSWYQQTPGQGLQFLFEYFSETQRNKGNFPGRFSGRQFSNSRSEMNVSTLELGDSALYLCASSSGRDSATLNSPLHFGNGTRLTVT.

This clonotype appeared a few times. This rearrangement joins TRBV29-1 to TRBJ1-5, with 8 bases matching TRBD1. This CDR3 contains 13 residues. With V trimmed by 2 bases and J by 5 bases, 2 bases remained unmatched. The germline V gene has CDR1 SQVTM and CDR2 ANQGSEA. As DNA, the CDR3 is TGCAGCGTTGAAATACAGGGGGATCAGCCCCAGCATTTT. Translated, it gives CSVEIQGDQPQHF. Full variable domain (remainder filled in from reference TRBV29-1 and TRBJ1-5): SAVISQKPSRDICQRGTSLTIQCQVDSQVTMMFWYRQQPGQSLTLIATANQGSEATYESGFVIDKFPISRPNLTFSTLTVSNMSPEDSSIYLCSVEIQGDQPQHFGDGTRLSIL.

This clonotype has more than one count but fewer than ten. The J gene is TRBJ1-1, the V gene TRBV5-1; D not certain. There are 14 residues in the CDR3. V was clipped by 0 bases and J by 4 bases, with 10 bases between them. CDR1 is SGHRS, CDR2 YFSETQ, per germline. CDR3 nucleotides: TGCGCCAGCAGCTTGGATGGGGTAGGCACTGAAGCTTTCTTT. It encodes CASSLDGVGTEAFF.

This clonotype was picked up a small number of times. The rearrangement links TRBV27 to TRBJ1-5, with D unresolved. V was cut by 6 bases and J by 0 bases, with 15 bases left in between. CDR1 is MNHEY, CDR2 SMNVEV, per germline (reference sequence). The length of the CDR3 is 16 residues. CDR3 sequence reads: CASRPTQAYSNQPQHF. The CDR3 nucleotides are TGTGCCAGCAGACCCACCCAGGCTTATAGCAATCAGCCCCAGCATTTT.

The chain couples TRBV24-1 to TRBJ1-2; D ambiguous. With 3 bases removed from V and 0 bases from J, the gap between germline ends came to 7 bases. Germline CDR1 is KGHDR and CDR2 is SFDVKD. The CDR3 spans 14 residues. The CDR3 reads CATSDTGTNYGYTF. The CDR3 DNA sequence: TGTGCCACCAGTGATACCGGGACTAACTATGGCTACACCTTC.

This clonotype has a handful of counts. The rearrangement uses TRBV27 and TRBJ1-1; perhaps TRBD1 as D (6 bases). Deletions cut 5 bases from V and 11 bases from J, with 18 bases between. CDR1 MNHEY and CDR2 SMNVEV come from the germline V gene (reference sequence). The CDR3 has 13 amino acids. CDR3 loop: CASSTGRGRWAFF. In DNA form, the CDR3 reads TGTGCCAGCAGTACAGGGAGGGGGAGGTGGGCTTTCTTT.

Regarding this clonotype: At one boundary the junction diverges from the germline segment, which might be a read error. The V and J genes are TRBV12-3 or TRBV12-4 and TRBJ2-5, with 7 bases aligning to TRBD1. The CDR3 spans 12 residues. The CDR3 sequence: CASSPRDSPTRF. DNA for the CDR3: TGTGCCAGCAGTCCCAGGGACAGCCCTACCCGCTTC.

The chain has TRBV6-5 and TRBJ1-6; unclear D gene. The CDR3 is 17 residues long. The V and J ends lost 0 bases and 0 bases respectively, with 9 bases between them. Germline V gene lookup returns CDR1 MNHEY and CDR2 SVGAGI. The CDR3 region is CASSYSVRSSYNSPLHF. In DNA, the CDR3 is TGTGCCAGCAGTTACTCTGTCAGGAGCTCCTATAATTCACCCCTCCACTTT.